These 13 T cell receptor beta chains originate from one sample sequenced in a study of T cells in Graves' hyperthyroidism and ophthalmopathy. From RNA transcripts, TCR beta CDR3 regions were amplified. The TCR CDR3 was amplified in a first-round RT-PCR using the HTBI primer set. TCRdb passed the multiplex PCR reads through MiXCR, listing each CDR3 protein once. The table records more than 300,000 distinct CDR3 sequences, less than 20% of them present only once. What was sequenced was blood. The source is a man in his late teens or twenties with Graves' ophthalmopathy.

This clonotype was seen repeatedly, ten times or more. This chain joins TRBV25-1 and TRBJ1-2; maybe TRBD1 (5 bases). This CDR3 has 14 residues. Trimming removed 0 bases at V and 4 bases at J, with 9 bases between. Germline values: CDR1 MGHDK, CDR2 SYGVNS. Here the CDR3 DNA reads TGTGCCAGCAGTGAATACGACAGACCCTATGGCTACACCTTC. This sequence encodes CASSEYDRPYGYTF.

The gene calls are TRBV12-3 or TRBV12-4 and TRBJ2-7; D not resolved. The CDR3 runs to 14 residues. The V end was cut by 2 bases, the J end by 3 bases, with 11 bases between. CDR3 protein: CASSLRVPLYEQYF. For the CDR3, the DNA is TGTGCCAGCAGTTTAAGGGTGCCCCTCTACGAGCAGTACTTC.

The sample holds many counts of this clonotype. This sequence joins TRBV6-1 and TRBJ2-2; D remains ambiguous. The V end was cut by 5 bases, the J end by 8 bases, with 15 bases between. Germline values: CDR1 MNHNS, CDR2 SASEGT. The CDR3 spans 14 residues. CDR3 amino acids: CASSRDPLTGELFF. Here the CDR3 DNA reads TGTGCCAGCAGTAGAGACCCCCTCACGGGGGAGCTGTTTTTT.

The V call is TRBV27, the J call TRBJ2-4; 8 bases map to TRBD1. This CDR3 is built from 15 residues. CDR1 and CDR2 from the germline V gene are MNHEY and SMNVEV (reference sequence). V shed 6 bases and J 4 bases; nucleotides not matched to a gene: 8. The CDR3 DNA follows: TGTGCCAGCAGACCACAGGGGGATCATAAAAACATTCAGTACTTC. Translating gives CASRPQGDHKNIQYF.

Details on this clonotype: Because the CDR3 is missing its conserved closing phenylalanine or tryptophan, this is likely a read error. This chain uses TRBV9 with TRBJ2-7, with D perhaps assigned TRBD1 or TRBD2 (5 bases each). The CDR3 has 16 amino acids. With 2 bases removed from V and 0 bases from J, the gap between germline ends came to 15 bases. Per the germline V gene, CDR1 is SGDLS and CDR2 is YYNGEE. DNA of the CDR3: TGTGCCAGCAGCGTCGGGACCTATGGATTCTCCTACGAGCAGTACCTC. Translation: CASSVGTYGFSYEQYL.

The chain couples TRBV7-9 to TRBJ2-7; maybe TRBD1 (6 bases). There are 14 residues in the CDR3. With 1 base removed from V and 2 bases from J, the gap between germline ends came to 9 bases. Germline V gene lookup returns CDR1 SEHNR and CDR2 FQNEAQ (reference sequence). The CDR3 bases are TGTGCCAGCAGCTTAGTGGGACAACCCTACGAGCAGTACTTC. It specifies CASSLVGQPYEQYF.

This clonotype was seen more than once but under ten times. This chain connects TRBV19 to TRBJ1-1, with D possibly matching TRBD1 (6 bases). This CDR3 comprises 15 residues. V lost 5 bases and J 5 bases, leaving 18 bases between the germline ends. Germline assignment: CDR1 LNHDA and CDR2 SQIVND (reference sequence). The CDR3 coding sequence is TGTGCCAGTAGTGCCACCTCTGGGACACTGACTGAAGCTTTCTTT. This gives the protein CASSATSGTLTEAFF.

This clonotype was counted ten times or more. J is TRBJ2-7 and V is TRBV7-8; D ambiguous. This CDR3 is built from 14 residues. The germline V and J ends were trimmed by 3 bases and 2 bases, with 11 bases remaining between them. CDR1 is SGHVS and CDR2 is FQNEAQ in the germline V gene. The CDR3 spells CASSFGGFAYEQYF. The CDR3 DNA reads TGTGCCAGCAGCTTCGGCGGTTTCGCCTACGAGCAGTACTTC.

This clonotype was detected only a few times. The chain has TRBV12-3 or TRBV12-4 and TRBJ2-1; the D is unclear. The CDR3 has 13 residues. V lost 1 base, J lost 4 bases, and 5 bases lay in between. This chain's CDR3 is CASSLGRYNEQFF. DNA of the CDR3: TGTGCCAGCAGTTTAGGCAGGTACAATGAGCAGTTCTTC.

The J gene is TRBJ2-1, the V gene TRBV14; the D is unclear. The length of the CDR3 is 13 residues. Germline-derived CDR1 and CDR2 are SGHDN and FVKESK. V was shortened by 4 bases and J by 7 bases, with 11 bases between the two germline ends. CDR3 residues: CASSRITRNEQFF. CDR3 bases: TGTGCCAGCAGCCGTATTACACGGAATGAGCAGTTCTTC.

This clonotype occurred a few times. V usage is TRBV14 and J usage is TRBJ2-3; 7 nucleotides agree with TRBD1. The V gene's germline CDR1 is SGHDN and CDR2 FVKESK. This CDR3 spans 14 amino acids. The trim removed 2 bases at V and 5 bases at J, leaving 4 bases unmatched. The CDR3 sequence is CASSQITGVDTQYF. The DNA for the CDR3 is TGTGCCAGCAGCCAAATAACAGGGGTAGATACGCAGTATTTT.

Comment on this clonotype: A clone one base away is much larger, so this may be a read error. The chain links TRBV2 to TRBJ1-2; D perhaps matches TRBD1 (6 bases). The CDR3 has 15 residues. Germline lookup yields CDR1 SNHLY and CDR2 FYNNEI. This chain's CDR3 is CASSKARQGRNGYTF. In nucleotides, the CDR3 is TGTGCCAGCAGTAAAGCGCGGCAGGGGCGCAATGGCTACACCTTC.

The chain couples TRBV27 to TRBJ1-2; D gene unclear. Germline lookup yields CDR1 MNHEY and CDR2 SMNVEV (reference sequence). V dropped 5 bases and J dropped 8 bases, with 15 bases sitting between them. The CDR3 extends over 13 amino acids. The CDR3 sequence is CASSPLGPDGYTF. Written as DNA, the CDR3 is TGTGCCAGCAGTCCCTTGGGCCCCGACGGCTACACCTTC.